The clone carrying this T cell receptor beta chain was picked up many times. Its target is unknown. This entry is derived from a study of regulatory T cells in long-lasting Graves disease. Germline lookup yields CDR1 SGHAT and CDR2 FQNNGV. Trimming removed 1 base from V and 10 bases from J; junction bases left unmatched: 7. The CDR3 spans 16 residues. Time point here: newly diagnosed GD, antithyroid drugs for less than 3 months. Scientists built the TCR library using RNA that was extracted from PBMCs. iRepertoire HTBI primers and Arm-PCR of CDR3 regions built TCR beta libraries. MiXCR was run by TCRdb on the multiplex PCR reads, yielding one entry per CDR3 protein. The data show under 500,000 distinct CDR3 sequences, around 17% seen once. General study findings and limits: Clonotypes that were public and shared totalled around 2,700 in persistent patients versus 800 to 1,000 in new patients.

This same sample was also taken into another study, of T cells in Graves' hyperthyroidism and ophthalmopathy.

This receptor was identified in a woman aged 25 to 45 with Graves disease. The chain links TRBV11-2 to TRBJ1-6; 10 bases line up with TRBD1. The material sequenced was peripheral blood mononuclear cells (PBMCs), taken at new diagnosis, from a patient treated with antithyroid drugs. The CDR3: CASSLGWDRGASPLHF. In DNA form, the CDR3 reads TGTGCCAGCAGCTTAGGTTGGGACAGGGGAGCCTCACCCCTCCACTTT.